The next 20 T cell receptor beta chains were all read from a single sample in a study of blood T cell repertoires in COVID-19. Data came from immunoSEQ multiplex PCR; TCRdb stores just in-frame clones and leaves some out. The sample includes about 120,000 clones, about 79% of them seen just once. The sample comprised peripheral blood. These TCRs come from an elderly woman with acute or convalescent COVID-19.

As DNA, the CDR3 is TGTGCCACCAGCAGAGTAGGGACACACGGAAGGCCAGATACGCAGTATTTT. As protein: CATSRVGTHGRPDTQYF. The chain uses TRBV15 and TRBJ2-3, with D possibly TRBD1 on 6 matching bases. This CDR3 comprises 17 residues. The V end lost 1 base, the J end lost 4 bases, and 18 bases lay between the germline ends. Germline assignment: CDR1 LNHNV and CDR2 YYDKDF (reference sequence).

There are a few counts of this clone. The V call is TRBV10-2, the J call TRBJ1-1; TRBD1 is a possible D gene (6 bases). The CDR3 contains 16 residues. V shed 3 bases and J shed 3 bases, with 17 bases lying between them. Germline CDR1 is WSHSY and CDR2 is SAAADI. The CDR3 sequence: CASSDSGGSRYTEAFF. The CDR3 DNA follows: TGCGCCAGCAGTGACTCGGGGGGCAGTCGGTACACTGAAGCTTTCTTT.

The V call is TRBV28, the J call TRBJ2-3, with a weak D call TRBD1 (5 bases). Germline assignment: CDR1 MDHEN and CDR2 SYDVKM. This CDR3 is built from 16 residues. Trimming left V 4 bases short and J 0 bases short, with 14 bases between. The CDR3 sequence: CASSSSGAASTDTQYF. The CDR3 DNA is TGTGCCAGCAGTTCGTCTGGGGCGGCCAGCACAGATACGCAGTATTTT. Variable domain in full (rest from reference TRBV28 and TRBJ2-3): DVKVTQSSRYLVKRTGEKVFLECVQDMDHENMFWYRQDPGLGLRLIYFSYDVKMKEKGDIPEGYSVSREKKERFSLILESASTNQTSMYLCASSSSGAASTDTQYFGPGTRLTVL.

In this sample, this clone turned up a few times. V and J are TRBV5-1 and TRBJ2-1; TRBD1 agrees at 7 bases. CDR1 SGHRS and CDR2 YFSETQ come from the germline V gene. The length of the CDR3 is 15 residues. V lost 0 bases, J lost 4 bases, and 4 bases stayed unmatched. In DNA, the CDR3 is TGCGCCAGCAGCTTGGCCGGACAGGCTTACAATGAGCAGTTCTTC. This encodes CASSLAGQAYNEQFF.

The CDR3 region has the DNA TGTGCCAGCACCCGGGGGGGCGACACTGAAGCTTTCTTT. Translation: CASTRGGDTEAFF. The chain couples TRBV7-9 to TRBJ1-1, with a tentative D call TRBD1 (6 bases). V lost 7 bases to trimming and J lost 3 bases, with 12 bases between them. The CDR3 covers 13 residues. CDR1 is SEHNR and CDR2 is FQNEAQ in the germline V gene (reference sequence).

The chain combines TRBV6-6 with TRBJ1-1; TRBD1 matches 8 bases. The CDR3 is made up of 12 amino acids. The V segment lost 2 bases and the J segment 7 bases; nucleotides outside the gene matches: 0. Germline CDR1 MNHNY, CDR2 SVGAGI (reference sequence). DNA for the CDR3: TGTGCCAGCAGTTACGACAGGGGTGAAGCTTTCTTT. It codes for CASSYDRGEAFF.

Here the CDR3 DNA reads TGTGCCAGCAGTTACGGACAGGCCCTGGGGGGCTACACCTTC. Residues: CASSYGQALGGYTF. This chain connects TRBV6-6 to TRBJ1-2, with 7 positions matching TRBD1. Germline CDR1 MNHNY, CDR2 SVGAGI (reference sequence). V lost 2 bases and J lost 8; bases outside the gene matches: 8. This CDR3 is 14 amino acids long.

The chain has TRBV27 and TRBJ1-1; 10 nucleotides align to TRBD1. The CDR3 has 16 residues. Germline assignment: CDR1 MNHEY and CDR2 SMNVEV (reference sequence). V dropped 5 bases and J dropped 2; count of bases not matched to a gene: 8. In DNA form, the CDR3 reads TGTGCCAGCAGTCCGTTGGACAGGGGGTTTAACACTGAAGCTTTCTTT. Encoded protein: CASSPLDRGFNTEAFF.

The V and J genes are TRBV6-1 and TRBJ2-3, with D perhaps TRBD1 (5 bases). The CDR3 consists of 17 residues. CDR1 and CDR2 from the germline V gene are MNHNS and SASEGT. V lost 3 bases and J 2 bases, leaving 18 bases between the germline ends. This CDR3 is CASSEQTGVQTTDTQYF. In DNA form, the CDR3 reads TGTGCCAGCAGTGAGCAAACAGGCGTCCAAACCACAGATACGCAGTATTTT.

This clone was detected only once. The V call is TRBV16, the J call TRBJ1-2, with D unclear. V dropped 0 bases and J dropped 0 bases, with 8 bases sitting between them. The CDR3 runs 15 residues. Germline V CDR1 and CDR2: KGHSY, FQNENV. The CDR3 loop reads CASSQSTAANYGYTF. CDR3 nucleotide sequence: TGTGCCAGCAGCCAATCAACAGCCGCTAACTATGGCTACACCTTC.

V usage is TRBV29-1 and J usage is TRBJ2-1; TRBD1 is a possible D gene (5 bases). Germline V gene lookup returns CDR1 SQVTM and CDR2 ANQGSEA. Trimming took off 3 bases at V and 2 bases at J, with 8 bases between the two ends. CDR3 length equals 13 residues. The CDR3: CSVDRVPYNEQFF. CDR3 DNA sequence: TGCAGCGTTGACAGGGTACCCTACAATGAGCAGTTCTTC.

The rearrangement uses TRBV7-3 and TRBJ2-3, with a possible D match to TRBD2 (6 bases). The CDR3 is made up of 12 amino acids. Per germline, CDR1 SGHTA and CDR2 FQGTGA. Trimming pared 4 bases from V and 8 bases from J, leaving 10 bases between. CDR3 DNA: TGTGCCAGCAGCTCGGGGGAAGGTACGCAGTATTTT. This encodes CASSSGEGTQYF.

This clone was counted only a few times. The gene calls are TRBV19 and TRBJ1-4, with TRBD1 matching over 8 bases. The V gene's germline CDR1 is LNHDA and CDR2 SQIVND (reference sequence). The CDR3 runs to 12 residues. The ends lost 6 bases at V and 13 bases at J; junction bases unmatched: 7. The CDR3 nucleotides read TGTGCCAGTAGCCTAGGACAGGGCAGACTGTTTTTT. This encodes CASSLGQGRLFF.

The rearrangement joins TRBV30 to TRBJ1-1; no clear D gene. The germline V gene encodes CDR1 GTSNPN and CDR2 SVGIG (reference sequence). CDR3 length: 13 residues. V lost 2 bases and J lost 11, with 18 bases in between. This CDR3 reads CAWSQRLEGGAFF. CDR3 DNA sequence: TGTGCCTGGAGTCAACGGTTGGAGGGAGGCGCTTTCTTT.

This sequence joins TRBV15 and TRBJ1-2; the D is unclear. V lost 0 bases, J lost 0 bases, and 11 bases lay in between. The CDR3 is made up of 16 amino acids. Germline-derived CDR1 and CDR2 are LNHNV and YYDKDF (reference sequence). The CDR3 spells CATSRDLPDSNYGYTF. The CDR3 DNA sequence: TGTGCCACCAGCAGAGATCTCCCAGATTCTAACTATGGCTACACCTTC.

The chain uses TRBV4-2 and TRBJ2-2; 10 bases fit TRBD1. The CDR3 runs to 17 residues. With 0 bases clipped from V and 0 bases from J, the junction kept 1 base outside the gene matches. Looked up from germline, CDR1 is LGHNA and CDR2 is YNFKEQ. CDR3 nucleotide sequence: TGTGCCAGCAGCCAAGATGGACAGGGGGCGAACACCGGGGAGCTGTTTTTT. This gives the protein CASSQDGQGANTGELFF.

The rearrangement joins TRBV10-1 to TRBJ2-1; 8 bases match TRBD1. J was trimmed by 5 bases and V by 1 base; bases with no gene match: 7. Germline CDR1 and CDR2: WNHNN and SYGVQD (reference sequence). CDR3 length: 16 amino acids. CDR3 in DNA: TGCGCCAGCAGTGAGTTCGGACAGGGTTACGACAATGAGCAGTTCTTC. This encodes CASSEFGQGYDNEQFF.

The chain couples TRBV25-1 to TRBJ1-6; 9 bases agree with TRBD1. From germline, CDR1 is MGHDK and CDR2 SYGVNS. Germline trimming cut 6 bases from V and 4 bases from J; bases unmatched to any gene: 7. The CDR3 length is 16 residues. CDR3 bases: TGTGCCAGCAGACCCGGGACAGGGATATATAATTCACCCCTCCACTTT. Translated, it gives CASRPGTGIYNSPLHF.

The chain uses TRBV4-1 and TRBJ1-1, with 11 bases aligning to TRBD1. CDR1 and CDR2 from the germline V gene are MGHRA and YSYEKL. V dropped 1 base and J dropped 4; count of bases not matched to a gene: 5. This CDR3 has 16 amino acids. The CDR3 spells CASSQGTGGSFTEAFF. The CDR3 DNA is TGCGCCAGCAGCCAAGGGACAGGGGGCAGTTTCACTGAAGCTTTCTTT.

This chain joins TRBV6-5 and TRBJ2-7; unclear D gene. The ends were cut back, 2 bases at V and 2 bases at J, with 10 bases in the middle. CDR1 is MNHEY and CDR2 is SVGAGI in the germline V gene. The CDR3 extends over 14 amino acids. CDR3 amino acids: CASSYVPETYEQYF. The CDR3 DNA reads TGTGCCAGCAGTTACGTCCCGGAGACCTACGAGCAGTACTTC.